This is a list of T cell receptor beta chains from one sample in a study of blood T cell repertoires in COVID-19. TCRdb keeps only in-frame clones here, not all; method: immunoSEQ multiplex PCR. The table has about 150,000 clones, approximately 88% seen once; the top ten hold approximately 5.3%. Sequenced: PBMCs or T cells enriched from blood (not recorded which). The receptors come from a man in his sixties or seventies who had been exposed to COVID-19. The CDR3 runs from the conserved cysteine through the conserved F or W. The D gene is left open where the match is weak. Size is stated for part of the rows, as once, few or many counts, or as a class when the clone is expanded.

d_call j_call clone_size v_call cdr3_aa cdr3_nt
. TRBJ2-7 . TRBV6-5 CASSFGGTYEQYF TGTGCCAGCAGTTTTGGCGGAACCTACGAGCAGTACTTC
. TRBJ2-7 . TRBV29-1 CSVEDPPGVQYF TGCAGCGTTGAAGATCCGCCAGGGGTGCAGTACTTC
. TRBJ2-2 . TRBV15 CATSRDRSIWGRSSNTGELFF TGTGCCACCAGCAGAGATCGAAGTATTTGGGGGCGATCCTCGAACACCGGGGAGCTGTTTTTT
TRBD1 TRBJ2-2 . TRBV28 CASRAGTENTGELFF TGTGCCAGCAGAGCCGGGACAGAGAACACCGGGGAGCTGTTTTTT
TRBD2 TRBJ2-1 . TRBV19 CASSIMRGAVKNEQFF TGTGCCAGTAGTATAATGCGGGGGGCGGTTAAGAATGAGCAGTTCTTC
. TRBJ1-3 . TRBV9 CASSALDGQGRMSGNTIYF TGTGCCAGCAGCGCCCTCGACGGGCAGGGAAGGATGTCTGGAAACACCATATATTTT
TRBD1 TRBJ1-2 . TRBV28 CASSIPTGGGYGYTF TGTGCCAGCAGCATCCCGACAGGGGGCGGCTATGGCTACACCTTC
. TRBJ1-4 . TRBV4-1 CASSQDHRASTNEKLFF TGCGCCAGCAGCCAAGATCACAGGGCCTCAACTAATGAAAAACTGTTTTTT
TRBD1 TRBJ1-2 . TRBV7-2 CASSPPDRDPWGYTF TGTGCCAGCAGCCCACCGGACAGGGACCCATGGGGCTACACCTTC
TRBD1 TRBJ2-6 . TRBV19 CASSMTGLGQGSSGANVLTF TGTGCCAGTAGTATGACAGGATTGGGACAGGGGAGCTCTGGGGCCAACGTCCTGACTTTC
TRBD1 TRBJ2-7 once TRBV5-6 CASSPGTGQVQYF TGTGCCAGCAGTCCAGGGACAGGTCAAGTGCAGTACTTC
. TRBJ1-2 . TRBV6-6 CASSYDPSEGYTF TGTGCCAGCAGTTATGACCCCTCGGAGGGCTACACCTTC
TRBD1 TRBJ1-5 . TRBV5-6 CASTLRLGQGTWQPQHF TGTGCCAGCACCCTCCGCCTGGGACAGGGGACATGGCAGCCCCAGCATTTT
. TRBJ1-2 . TRBV7-5 CARSPYRGFATNYGYTF TGTGCCAGAAGTCCCTACAGGGGATTTGCCACTAACTATGGCTACACCTTC
. TRBJ2-7 . TRBV2 CASSERQRTYEQYF TGTGCCAGCAGTGAACGACAGCGAACCTACGAGCAGTACTTC
. TRBJ2-3 few TRBV19 CASTQTGGLGDTQYF TGTGCCAGTACACAGACAGGAGGATTGGGAGATACGCAGTATTTT
. TRBJ2-7 . TRBV7-9 CASSLAAFYEQYF TGTGCCAGCAGCTTAGCGGCTTTTTACGAGCAGTACTTC
TRBD1 TRBJ2-7 . TRBV28 CASSRPRGQLLREQYF TGTGCCAGCAGTCGCCCAAGGGGACAGCTATTGAGGGAGCAGTACTTC
. TRBJ2-2 once TRBV4-3 CASSPKSFTGELFF TGCGCCAGCAGCCCAAAGAGCTTTACCGGGGAGCTGTTTTTT
. TRBJ1-3 few TRBV6-5 CASSYEATGGPNTIYF TGTGCCAGCAGTTACGAGGCGACAGGTGGTCCAAACACCATATATTTT
TRBD2 TRBJ2-1 . TRBV6-2/TRBV6-3 CASSYSRLAGPSSYNEQFF TGTGCCAGCAGTTACTCTCGACTAGCGGGACCGAGCTCCTACAATGAGCAGTTCTTC
. TRBJ2-1 . TRBV24-1 CATSVPRGGTDEQFF TGTGCCACCAGTGTCCCTCGGGGCGGGACGGATGAGCAGTTCTTC